Below, 27 T cell receptor beta chains from the same sample are listed, as sequenced in a study of coeliac disease. TCRdb keeps only in-frame clones here, not all; method: immunoSEQ multiplex PCR. The sample consists of about 2,700 clones, about 49% of them appearing once. Sequences were obtained from intraepithelial lymphocytes from the gut. The receptor source for this set is a man between 60 and 70 years old with celiac disease on a gluten-free diet.

The chain carries TRBV15 and TRBJ1-1; possible D gene TRBD1, 6 bases. The ends were cut back, 8 bases at V and 6 bases at J, with 16 bases in the middle. The CDR3 has 13 amino acids. Germline CDR1 and CDR2: LNHNV and YYDKDF (reference sequence). The DNA of the CDR3 is TGTGCCACCCAGGGACATTTCACCCCTGAAGCTTTCTTT. Its protein is CATQGHFTPEAFF. Variable domain in full (rest from reference TRBV15 and TRBJ1-1): DAMVIQNPRYQVTQFGKPVTLSCSQTLNHNVMYWYQQKSSQAPKLLFHYYDKDFNNEADTPDNFQSRRPNTSFCFLDIRSPGLGDTAMYLCATQGHFTPEAFFGQGTRLTVV.

CDR3 sequence: CASTRDSSRSGNTIYF. CDR3 DNA sequence: TGTGCCAGCACTCGGGACAGCTCCCGCTCTGGAAACACCATATATTTT. The rearrangement joins TRBV7-9 to TRBJ1-3, with 7 bases that match TRBD1. The J segment lost 0 bases and the V segment lost 7 bases, leaving 9 bases of the junction unmatched. The length of the CDR3 is 16 residues. Germline CDR1 and CDR2: SEHNR and FQNEAQ (reference sequence). The full variable domain, rest sourced from reference TRBV7-9 and TRBJ1-3, is DTGVSQNPRHKITKRGQNVTFRCDPISEHNRLYWYRQTLGQGPEFLTYFQNEAQLEKSRLLSDRFSAERPKGSFSTLEIQRTEQGDSAMYLCASTRDSSRSGNTIYFGEGSWLTVV.

This clone appeared a single time. The genes are TRBV7-2 and TRBJ2-7; the D gene is possibly TRBD1 (5 bases). The CDR3 covers 15 residues. CDR1 and CDR2 (germline): SGHTA, FQGNSA. Between the trimmed V and J ends, which lost 1 base and 2 bases, there was a span of 12 bases. The CDR3 sequence is CASSLGQGGTYEQYF. The CDR3 DNA reads as TGTGCCAGCAGCTTAGGCCAGGGTGGGACCTACGAGCAGTACTTC.

This clone was observed a few times. The rearrangement joins TRBV7-2 to TRBJ2-5, with 11 bases matching TRBD2. The CDR3 is 15 residues long. V lost 5 bases, J lost 2 bases, and 4 bases stayed unmatched. Germline assignment: CDR1 SGHTA and CDR2 FQGNSA. In nucleotides, the CDR3 is TGTGCCAGCAGCCGACTAGCGGGGAATCAAGAGACCCAGTACTTC. Translated: CASSRLAGNQETQYF.

This clone was detected only once. V and J are TRBV4-1 and TRBJ1-1, with unresolved D. Germline V gives CDR1 MGHRA, CDR2 YSYEKL. The CDR3 has 16 amino acids. V was pared by 3 bases and J by 5 bases, with 19 bases between. Written as DNA, the CDR3 is TGCGCCAGCAGCCAGAAGATCGGGGTCGTGGGGACTGAAGCTTTCTTT. Translation gives CASSQKIGVVGTEAFF.

The chain couples TRBV7-9 to TRBJ2-1; D may be TRBD1 (6 bases). This CDR3 contains 15 residues. Between the trimmed V and J ends, which lost 1 base and 8 bases, there was a span of 15 bases. The germline gives CDR1 SEHNR, CDR2 FQNEAQ (reference sequence). CDR3 residues: CASSLGSTTGDEQFF. The CDR3, as DNA: TGTGCCAGCAGCTTAGGTTCGACGACAGGCGATGAGCAGTTCTTC. The variable domain in full, with the rest retrieved from reference TRBV7-9 and TRBJ2-1, is DTGVSQNPRHKITKRGQNVTFRCDPISEHNRLYWYRQTLGQGPEFLTYFQNEAQLEKSRLLSDRFSAERPKGSFSTLEIQRTEQGDSAMYLCASSLGSTTGDEQFFGPGTRLTVL.

The V and J genes are TRBV19 and TRBJ1-3; 9 bases fit TRBD1. CDR3 length: 14 residues. The germline V gene has CDR1 LNHDA and CDR2 SQIVND (reference sequence). Unmatched junction bases numbered 1, after V lost 4 bases and J lost 3 bases. CDR3 sequence: CASSRDRDGNTIYF. CDR3 DNA: TGTGCCAGTAGTAGGGACAGGGATGGAAACACCATATATTTT.

V is TRBV19 and J is TRBJ2-6; 10 bases map to TRBD1. Trimming removed 5 bases from V and 2 bases from J; junction bases left unmatched: 3. Germline V gene lookup returns CDR1 LNHDA and CDR2 SQIVND (reference sequence). The CDR3 is 16 residues long. The CDR3 DNA reads as TGTGCCAGTAGTCCCGGACAGGGGGCTGGGGCCAACGTCCTGACTTTC. Translated: CASSPGQGAGANVLTF.

DNA of the CDR3: TGTGCCAGCAGCTACGACCCGGACAGGAGTACCGGGGAGCTGTTTTTT. Its protein product is CASSYDPDRSTGELFF. The chain combines TRBV5-4 with TRBJ2-2; 7 positions agree with TRBD1. Germline assignment: CDR1 SGHNT and CDR2 YYREEE (reference sequence). V gave up 3 bases and J gave up 5 bases; unmatched junction bases: 10. The CDR3 extends over 16 amino acids.

CDR3: CASSPSATGKTYGYTF. The CDR3, as DNA: TGTGCCAGCTCACCCAGTGCGACAGGGAAGACCTATGGCTACACCTTC. This chain links TRBV18 with TRBJ1-2; 7 bases are shared with TRBD1. The junction had 11 bases not matched to a gene; V was cut back by 3 bases and J by 4 bases. The CDR3 totals 16 residues. In germline, CDR1 is KGHSH, CDR2 LQKENI.

The chain joins TRBV29-1 to TRBJ2-3; TRBD1 aligns across 8 bases. V gave up 7 bases and J gave up 5 bases; unmatched junction bases: 8. Germline CDR1 SQVTM, CDR2 ANQGSEA. This CDR3 is built from 13 residues. The DNA for the CDR3 is TGCAGCGCACTGCAGGGGGCCGGAGATACGCAGTATTTT. It yields the protein CSALQGAGDTQYF.

By sample fraction, this clone is large. The rearrangement links TRBV7-6 to TRBJ2-7; 9 positions match TRBD1. The CDR3 sequence is 14 residues long. Looked up from germline, CDR1 is SGHVS and CDR2 is FNYEAQ. V lost 3 bases and J lost 7; bases outside the gene matches: 7. The DNA for the CDR3 is TGTGCCAGCAGCTTGGAGACAGGGGGAAGTGAGCAGTACTTC. Protein product: CASSLETGGSEQYF.

Of note for this clone: The identical CDR3 is also encoded by other nucleotide sequences in the sample. The rearrangement links TRBV19 to TRBJ2-2, with 8 bases aligning to TRBD2. CDR3 length: 14 amino acids. V shed 6 bases and J 4 bases; nucleotides not matched to a gene: 4. Germline V gene lookup returns CDR1 LNHDA and CDR2 SQIVND (reference sequence). The DNA of the CDR3 is TGTGCCAGTAGAAGCGGGAGTGGCACCGGGGAGCTGTTTTTT. It encodes CASRSGSGTGELFF.

The genes are TRBV6-4 and TRBJ2-1, with D possibly TRBD2 on 5 matching bases. Trimming stripped 3 bases from V and 8 bases from J, with 20 bases between. CDR3 length: 16 residues. Per germline, CDR1 MRHNA and CDR2 SNTAGT. Written as DNA, the CDR3 is TGTGCCAGCAGTGAAGGCGGGCGGGCGGAGGTCGATGAGCAGTTCTTC. Encoded protein: CASSEGGRAEVDEQFF.

This clone was picked up a small number of times. This chain connects TRBV10-2 to TRBJ1-3; a possible D gene is TRBD1 (6 bases). Looked up from germline, CDR1 is WSHSY and CDR2 is SAAADI. The V end was cut by 4 bases, the J end by 0 bases, with 7 bases between. The CDR3 is 14 residues long. The CDR3 sequence is CASSVTGSGNTIYF. The CDR3 DNA reads as TGCGCCAGCAGTGTGACAGGCTCTGGAAACACCATATATTTT.

V usage is TRBV4-2 and J usage is TRBJ1-3; 9 nucleotides align to TRBD1. Per the germline V gene, CDR1 is LGHNA and CDR2 is YNFKEQ. Losses at the gene ends were 3 bases for V and 7 bases for J; bases not matched to a gene: 1. The CDR3 is 13 residues long. The CDR3 loop is CASSQGTGNTIYF. Written as DNA, the CDR3 is TGTGCCAGCAGCCAGGGGACAGGGAACACCATATATTTT.

In its sample, this clone ranks as large (0.1 to 1%). The V gene is TRBV6-1, the J gene TRBJ2-1; 7 bases are shared with TRBD2. This CDR3 region has 15 residues. Losses at the gene ends were 0 bases for V and 8 bases for J; bases not matched to a gene: 7. Germline assignment: CDR1 MNHNS and CDR2 SASEGT. The CDR3 coding sequence is TGTGCCAGCAGTGAAGCGGGGGGGATTCACGATGAGCAGTTCTTC. The encoded protein is CASSEAGGIHDEQFF.

This chain connects TRBV7-9 to TRBJ2-7; 11 bases map to TRBD2. The CDR3 sequence is 17 residues long. Germline V gene data show CDR1 as SEHNR and CDR2 as FQNEAQ (reference sequence). V shed 5 bases and J 2 bases; nucleotides not matched to a gene: 11. The CDR3 spells CASSTRTSGSGAYEQYF. The DNA of the CDR3 is TGTGCCAGCAGCACTCGGACTAGCGGGTCGGGGGCCTACGAGCAGTACTTC. The whole variable domain, remainder taken from reference TRBV7-9 and TRBJ2-7, is DTGVSQNPRHKITKRGQNVTFRCDPISEHNRLYWYRQTLGQGPEFLTYFQNEAQLEKSRLLSDRFSAERPKGSFSTLEIQRTEQGDSAMYLCASSTRTSGSGAYEQYFGPGTRLTVT.

The chain employs TRBV30 and TRBJ1-1, with D unresolved. Germline V gives CDR1 GTSNPN, CDR2 SVGIG (reference sequence). Trimming took off 6 bases at V and 1 base at J, with 6 bases between the two ends. The CDR3 extends over 11 amino acids. Here the CDR3 reads CACERNTEAFF. The CDR3 coding sequence is TGTGCCTGCGAGAGGAACACTGAAGCTTTCTTT. Based on the CDR3 plus reference TRBV30 and TRBJ1-1, the full variable domain is SQTIHQWPATLVQPVGSPLSLECTVEGTSNPNLYWYRQAAGRGLQLLFYSVGIGQISSEVPQNLSASRPQDRQFILSSKKLLLSDSGFYLCACERNTEAFFGQGTRLTVV.

The V call is TRBV30, the J call TRBJ1-1, with D tentatively TRBD1 (6 bases). V was pared by 0 bases and J by 5 bases, with 10 bases between. Germline loops: CDR1 GTSNPN, CDR2 SVGIG (reference sequence). This CDR3 is 13 amino acids long. For the CDR3, the DNA is TGTGCCTGGAGTGTACAGGGAGATACTGAAGCTTTCTTT. This gives the protein CAWSVQGDTEAFF.

This chain connects TRBV19 to TRBJ1-2, with a tentative D call TRBD1 (6 bases). V was shortened by 5 bases and J by 8 bases, with 24 bases between the two germline ends. Germline V gives CDR1 LNHDA, CDR2 SQIVND (reference sequence). The CDR3 sequence is 16 residues long. The CDR3, as DNA: TGTGCCAGTAGTTTTGACCGGGACACAGAAGCCGGGGGCTACACCTTC. Translation gives CASSFDRDTEAGGYTF. Using reference TRBV19 and TRBJ1-2 for the parts outside the CDR3, the full variable domain is DGGITQSPKYLFRKEGQNVTLSCEQNLNHDAMYWYRQDPGQGLRLIYYSQIVNDFQKGDIAEGYSVSREKKESFPLTVTSAQKNPTAFYLCASSFDRDTEAGGYTFGSGTRLTVV.

The V gene is TRBV5-4, the J gene TRBJ2-5; 7 nucleotides align to TRBD1. The CDR3 is 15 residues long. The junction had 10 bases not matched to a gene; V was cut back by 4 bases and J by 4 bases. Germline CDR1 SGHNT, CDR2 YYREEE (reference sequence). The CDR3 DNA reads as TGTGCCAGCAGCGCGACAGGGCTCCTGCGAGAGACCCAGTACTTC. Residues: CASSATGLLRETQYF.

This chain joins TRBV6-5 and TRBJ1-2; unclear D gene. Germline CDR1 is MNHEY and CDR2 is SVGAGI. The CDR3 is 13 amino acids. V lost 6 bases and J lost 0, with 8 bases in between. This chain's CDR3 is CASRSGTNYGYTF. CDR3 coding DNA: TGTGCCAGCAGATCGGGAACTAACTATGGCTACACCTTC.

This clone was seen a few times. The rearrangement uses TRBV30 and TRBJ2-1; D is ambiguous. V lost 5 bases to trimming and J lost 8 bases, with 13 bases between them. The CDR3 is made up of 12 amino acids. Germline values: CDR1 GTSNPN, CDR2 SVGIG (reference sequence). The CDR3 DNA reads as TGTGCCTGGGGGCGCAGGATCGATGAGCAGTTCTTC. Translating it yields CAWGRRIDEQFF.

The chain links TRBV19 to TRBJ1-3; no firm D call. The CDR3 sequence is 13 residues long. V shed 8 bases and J shed 0 bases, with 8 bases lying between them. Germline V lookup: CDR1 LNHDA, CDR2 SQIVND (reference sequence). The CDR3 region has the DNA TGTGCCAGTCGAGGAAACTCTGGAAACACCATATATTTT. Translating gives CASRGNSGNTIYF.

This clone was seen only a few times. The chain carries TRBV18 and TRBJ2-7; 9 bases are shared with TRBD2. The CDR3 covers 14 residues. V gave up 6 bases and J gave up 4 bases; unmatched junction bases: 7. CDR1 is KGHSH and CDR2 is LQKENI in the germline V gene. This chain's CDR3 is CASSSSGTPYEQYF. The CDR3 DNA reads TGTGCCAGCTCTTCTAGCGGGACACCATACGAGCAGTACTTC.

This chain links TRBV5-6 with TRBJ1-1, with D unclear. Trimming stripped 2 bases from V and 4 bases from J, with 12 bases between. There are 14 residues in the CDR3. The V gene's germline CDR1 is SGHDT and CDR2 YYEEEE. The CDR3, as DNA: TGTGCCAGCAGCTTCCTCGGGGAGGGCACTGAAGCTTTCTTT. This encodes CASSFLGEGTEAFF.